This is a list of T cell receptor beta chains from one sample in a study of blood T cell repertoires in COVID-19. The protocol was immunoSEQ multiplex PCR, while the TCRdb copy is restricted to in-frame clones and leaves out a portion. Here the sample spans tens of thousands of clones, less than 90% being singletons. The material sequenced was peripheral blood. The receptors originated from a human donor with active COVID-19. The donor label of this sample is uncertain. The CDR3 runs from the conserved cysteine through the conserved F or W. A D gene is named only where the DNA matches it firmly. A row's size may be missing; if present it is once, few, many or a size class.

TRBV29-1	once	TRBJ1-1	TRBD1	TGCAGCGGTGACAGGGAGAACACTGAAGCTTTCTTT	CSGDRENTEAFF
TRBV5-6	NA	TRBJ1-2	NA	TGTGCCAGCCTTGACATGGTGGCAGACTATGGCTACACCTTC	CASLDMVADYGYTF
TRBV5-5	few	TRBJ1-1	TRBD1	TGTGCCAGCAACAGGGGGCCAGATACTGAAGCTTTCTTT	CASNRGPDTEAFF
TRBV7-9	NA	TRBJ2-3	TRBD2	TGTGCCAGCAGGCCCCCGACTAGCGGGGGGTCCTGGAACACAGATACGCAGTATTTT	CASRPPTSGGSWNTDTQYF
TRBV19	NA	TRBJ2-1	NA	TGTGCCAGCTCTAACAGGGTCCGACAGAGCTCCTACAATGAGCAGTTCTTC	CASSNRVRQSSYNEQFF
TRBV7-3	NA	TRBJ2-7	TRBD2	TGTGCCAGCAGCCTTGGAGCGGGGCCCTCCTACGAGCAGTACTTC	CASSLGAGPSYEQYF
TRBV4-1	NA	TRBJ2-1	TRBD2	TGCGCCAGCAGCCAAGTTGAAACTAGCGGGAAGATTGGCAATGAGCAGTTCTTC	CASSQVETSGKIGNEQFF
TRBV7-9	few	TRBJ2-2	NA	TGTGCCAGCAGCTTATCGTTGTTGCTGTTTTTT	CASSLSLLLFF
TRBV6-5	NA	TRBJ2-3	TRBD2	TGTGCCAGCATTGGCGGGGGGGCCACGAATACGCAGTATTTT	CASIGGGATNTQYF
TRBV29-1	NA	TRBJ2-7	TRBD1	TGCAGCGCCTACGCCCGGGACAGGGGGTCCTACGAGCAGTACTTC	CSAYARDRGSYEQYF
TRBV4-3	once	TRBJ2-5	NA	TGCGCCAGCAGCCCCGAGGCAGGGTGGGAGACCCAGTACTTC	CASSPEAGWETQYF
TRBV9	NA	TRBJ1-6	NA	TGTGCCAGCAGCGCCCTGACAGCGACTAATTCACCCCTCCACTTT	CASSALTATNSPLHF
TRBV6-5	NA	TRBJ2-7	TRBD2	TGTGCCAGCAGTTACCGGGAGGGAGGATACGAGCAGTACTTC	CASSYREGGYEQYF
TRBV29-1	NA	TRBJ2-5	TRBD1	TGCAGCGTTCGGGACAGGGGGCGCTGGGAGACCCAGTACTTC	CSVRDRGRWETQYF
TRBV14	NA	TRBJ2-7	NA	TGTGCCAGCAGCCAATGGCGGAGCTCCTACGAGCAGTACTTC	CASSQWRSSYEQYF
TRBV4-1	NA	TRBJ1-3	NA	TGCGCCAGCAGCCAAATCGGGGGAGGTGGAAACACCATATATTTT	CASSQIGGGGNTIYF
TRBV18	NA	TRBJ2-7	TRBD1	TGTGCCAGCTCACCGGGAGGGACAGGGGCCTACGAGCAGTACTTC	CASSPGGTGAYEQYF
TRBV7-2	many	TRBJ1-1	NA	TGTGCCAGCAGCCGGGACACGCCTGAGATCTACATGAACACTGAAGCTTTCTTT	CASSRDTPEIYMNTEAFF
TRBV18	NA	TRBJ2-2	NA	TGTGCCAGCTCAGCGGGACGATGGGCCGGGGAGCTGTTTTTT	CASSAGRWAGELFF
TRBV15	once	TRBJ2-1	NA	TGTGCCACCAGCAGAGGGAGCTCCTACAATGAGCAGTTCTTC	CATSRGSSYNEQFF
TRBV7-8	NA	TRBJ1-2	TRBD1	TGTGCCAGCAGCGCCATACAGGGGGCGCTTTCCTATGGCTACACCTTC	CASSAIQGALSYGYTF
TRBV6-1	NA	TRBJ2-3	TRBD1	TGTGCCAGCAGTGAAAGGGCAGGGGGAGATACGCAGTATTTT	CASSERAGGDTQYF